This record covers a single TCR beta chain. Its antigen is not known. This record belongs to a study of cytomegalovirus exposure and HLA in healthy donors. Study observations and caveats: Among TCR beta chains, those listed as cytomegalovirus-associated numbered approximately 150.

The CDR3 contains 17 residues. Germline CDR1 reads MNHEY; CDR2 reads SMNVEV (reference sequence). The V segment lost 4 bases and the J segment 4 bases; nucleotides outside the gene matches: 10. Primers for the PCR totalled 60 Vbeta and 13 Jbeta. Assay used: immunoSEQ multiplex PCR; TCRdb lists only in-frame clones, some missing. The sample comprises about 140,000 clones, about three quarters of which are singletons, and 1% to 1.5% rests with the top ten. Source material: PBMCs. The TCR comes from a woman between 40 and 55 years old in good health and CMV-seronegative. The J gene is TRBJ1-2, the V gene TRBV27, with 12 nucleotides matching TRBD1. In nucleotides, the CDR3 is TGTGCCAGCAGTTCGGGACAGGGGGCGGAGGGCCTCTATGGCTACACCTTC. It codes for CASSSGQGAEGLYGYTF.